This is a list of T cell receptor beta chains from one sample in a study of cytomegalovirus exposure and HLA in healthy donors. Sequenced by immunoSEQ multiplex PCR; TCRdb stores in-frame clones only, minus some. The data hold approximately 140,000 clones, with around 75% observed a single time. Sequencing was done on a sample of PBMCs. The receptors derive from a man aged 35-49 years in good health and CMV-seronegative. The CDR3 runs from the conserved cysteine through the conserved F or W. Fields, in order: CDR3 protein, CDR3 DNA, clone size, V gene, D gene, J gene. The D gene is left open where the match is weak. The size of a clone is reported for some rows only, either as once, few or many, or as a class for expanded clones.

cdr3_aa: CASSQFDRGGNTIYF
cdr3_nt: TGCGCCAGCAGCCAATTTGACAGGGGAGGAAACACCATATATTTT
clone_size: few
v_call: TRBV4-1
d_call: TRBD1
j_call: TRBJ1-3

cdr3_aa: CASSLGAWETQYF
cdr3_nt: TGTGCCAGCAGCTTAGGGGCTTGGGAGACCCAGTACTTC
clone_size: NA
v_call: TRBV7-6
d_call: NA
j_call: TRBJ2-5

cdr3_aa: CASSPRREGHLRSDGYTF
cdr3_nt: TGTGCCAGCTCACCACGACGGGAGGGTCACTTGAGAAGCGATGGCTACACCTTC
clone_size: NA
v_call: TRBV18
d_call: NA
j_call: TRBJ1-2

cdr3_aa: CASSPPSGGGPLSTEAFF
cdr3_nt: TGTGCCAGCAGCCCGCCGTCCGGGGGTGGACCCCTCTCCACTGAAGCTTTCTTT
clone_size: once
v_call: TRBV5-4
d_call: NA
j_call: TRBJ1-1

cdr3_aa: CASSREDRRDTQYF
cdr3_nt: TGTGCCAGCAGCAGGGAGGATCGTAGAGATACGCAGTATTTT
clone_size: NA
v_call: TRBV6-1
d_call: NA
j_call: TRBJ2-3

cdr3_aa: CAISGGEGHYGYTF
cdr3_nt: TGTGCCATCAGTGGGGGGGAAGGGCACTATGGCTACACCTTC
clone_size: few
v_call: TRBV10-3
d_call: NA
j_call: TRBJ1-2

cdr3_aa: CASSFSTGGYNEQFF
cdr3_nt: TGCGCCAGCAGCTTTTCGACAGGGGGATACAATGAGCAGTTCTTC
clone_size: NA
v_call: TRBV5-1
d_call: TRBD1
j_call: TRBJ2-1

cdr3_aa: CASSISRNSYEQYF
cdr3_nt: TGTGCCAGTAGTATAAGCAGGAACTCCTACGAGCAGTACTTC
clone_size: NA
v_call: TRBV19
d_call: NA
j_call: TRBJ2-7

cdr3_aa: CASSQTSDRVGYTEAFF
cdr3_nt: TGTGCCAGCAGCCAAACCTCCGACAGGGTTGGATACACTGAAGCTTTCTTT
clone_size: NA
v_call: TRBV14
d_call: TRBD1
j_call: TRBJ1-1

cdr3_aa: CASSITGHMNTEAFF
cdr3_nt: TGTGCCAGTAGTATAACAGGGCACATGAACACTGAAGCTTTCTTT
clone_size: NA
v_call: TRBV19
d_call: NA
j_call: TRBJ1-1

cdr3_aa: CASSSSGKQPQHF
cdr3_nt: TGTGCCAGCAGCTCCTCAGGGAAACAGCCCCAGCATTTT
clone_size: NA
v_call: TRBV7-2
d_call: NA
j_call: TRBJ1-5

cdr3_aa: CASSSDQGGDLGSGELFF
cdr3_nt: TGTGCCAGCAGTTCAGATCAGGGTGGGGACTTGGGGAGCGGGGAGCTGTTTTTT
clone_size: once
v_call: TRBV2
d_call: NA
j_call: TRBJ2-2

cdr3_aa: CASSETGAETQYF
cdr3_nt: TGTGCCAGCAGTGAAACAGGGGCGGAGACCCAGTACTTC
clone_size: NA
v_call: TRBV6-1
d_call: TRBD1
j_call: TRBJ2-5

cdr3_aa: CASRWTGVAEAFF
cdr3_nt: TGTGCCAGCAGGTGGACAGGGGTGGCTGAAGCTTTCTTT
clone_size: NA
v_call: TRBV6-1
d_call: TRBD1
j_call: TRBJ1-1

cdr3_aa: CAWSVLGNRDYEQYF
cdr3_nt: TGTGCCTGGAGTGTATTAGGTAACAGGGACTACGAGCAGTACTTC
clone_size: NA
v_call: TRBV30
d_call: NA
j_call: TRBJ2-7

cdr3_aa: CASSYGGTEAFF
cdr3_nt: TGTGCCAGCAGCTACGGGGGGACTGAAGCTTTCTTT
clone_size: NA
v_call: TRBV6-6
d_call: NA
j_call: TRBJ1-1

cdr3_aa: CASSLDLPRYYEQYF
cdr3_nt: TGTGCCAGCAGCTTAGATTTGCCCAGGTACTACGAGCAGTACTTC
clone_size: NA
v_call: TRBV11-2
d_call: NA
j_call: TRBJ2-7

cdr3_aa: CASSQRTGSEKLFF
cdr3_nt: TGCGCCAGCAGCCAACGGACAGGGAGTGAAAAACTGTTTTTT
clone_size: few
v_call: TRBV4-1
d_call: TRBD1
j_call: TRBJ1-4

cdr3_aa: CASSPFTGTGGVGGYTF
cdr3_nt: TGCGCCAGCAGCCCATTCACCGGGACAGGGGGCGTCGGTGGCTACACCTTC
clone_size: NA
v_call: TRBV5-1
d_call: TRBD1
j_call: TRBJ1-2

cdr3_aa: CASRPGSSYEQYF
cdr3_nt: TGCGCCAGCCGCCCGGGGAGCTCCTACGAGCAGTACTTC
clone_size: NA
v_call: TRBV5-1
d_call: NA
j_call: TRBJ2-7

cdr3_aa: CASSLGSSGGAYNEQFF
cdr3_nt: TGCGCCAGCAGCTTGGGGTCTAGCGGGGGGGCTTACAATGAGCAGTTCTTC
clone_size: NA
v_call: TRBV5-1
d_call: TRBD2
j_call: TRBJ2-1

cdr3_aa: CASSIDGQLGYGYTF
cdr3_nt: TGTGCCAGCTCGATCGATGGACAGCTGGGGTATGGCTACACCTTC
clone_size: NA
v_call: TRBV18
d_call: NA
j_call: TRBJ1-2

cdr3_aa: CATSISIMAADNSPLHF
cdr3_nt: TGTGCCACCAGCATATCAATAATGGCAGCGGATAATTCACCCCTCCACTTT
clone_size: NA
v_call: TRBV15
d_call: NA
j_call: TRBJ1-6

cdr3_aa: CASSPRGGASYEQYF
cdr3_nt: TGTGCCAGCAGCCCGAGGGGGGGCGCCTCCTACGAGCAGTACTTC
clone_size: NA
v_call: TRBV11-2
d_call: NA
j_call: TRBJ2-7

cdr3_aa: CASSQGGNTEAFF
cdr3_nt: TGTGCCAGCAGCCAAGGGGGGAACACTGAAGCTTTCTTT
clone_size: NA
v_call: TRBV11-2
d_call: NA
j_call: TRBJ1-1

cdr3_aa: CASERGAGANVLTF
cdr3_nt: TGTGCCAGTGAGCGGGGGGCTGGGGCCAACGTCCTGACTTTC
clone_size: NA
v_call: TRBV7-2
d_call: TRBD2
j_call: TRBJ2-6

cdr3_aa: CASSPGWNQPQHF
cdr3_nt: TGTGCCAGCAGCCCAGGGTGGAATCAGCCCCAGCATTTT
clone_size: few
v_call: TRBV5-6
d_call: NA
j_call: TRBJ1-5

cdr3_aa: CASSVESGAGHNEQFF
cdr3_nt: TGTGCCAGCAGCGTAGAATCAGGGGCCGGGCACAATGAGCAGTTCTTC
clone_size: once
v_call: TRBV9
d_call: NA
j_call: TRBJ2-1

cdr3_aa: CACPNQAGGNTEAFF
cdr3_nt: TGTGCCTGCCCTAATCAGGCCGGGGGGAACACTGAAGCTTTCTTT
clone_size: NA
v_call: TRBV30
d_call: NA
j_call: TRBJ1-1

cdr3_aa: CASSMDPILEGNQPQHF
cdr3_nt: TGTGCCAGTAGTATGGACCCTATACTAGAGGGCAATCAGCCCCAGCATTTT
clone_size: NA
v_call: TRBV19
d_call: NA
j_call: TRBJ1-5

cdr3_aa: CASGPGQGEEKLFF
cdr3_nt: TGTGCCAGCGGACCGGGACAGGGGGAAGAAAAACTGTTTTTT
clone_size: NA
v_call: TRBV9
d_call: TRBD1
j_call: TRBJ1-4

cdr3_aa: CASSSGQLTNYGYTF
cdr3_nt: TGTGCCAGCAGCTCCGGACAGCTAACTAACTATGGCTACACCTTC
clone_size: NA
v_call: TRBV9
d_call: NA
j_call: TRBJ1-2

cdr3_aa: CASSPTGARNEKLFF
cdr3_nt: TGTGCCAGCAGCCCGACAGGGGCTAGGAATGAAAAACTGTTTTTT
clone_size: few
v_call: TRBV7-8
d_call: TRBD1
j_call: TRBJ1-4

cdr3_aa: CASSSSGQGLLRPQHF
cdr3_nt: TGTGCCAGCAGCTCCTCGGGACAGGGCCTTCTGAGGCCCCAGCATTTT
clone_size: NA
v_call: TRBV7-2
d_call: TRBD1
j_call: TRBJ1-5

cdr3_aa: CASSTGRGTTYEQYF
cdr3_nt: TGTGCCAGCAGCACGGGGCGGGGTACCACCTACGAGCAGTACTTC
clone_size: NA
v_call: TRBV11-2
d_call: NA
j_call: TRBJ2-7

cdr3_aa: CASKTEDYGYTF
cdr3_nt: TGTGCCAGCAAGACAGAAGACTATGGCTACACCTTC
clone_size: NA
v_call: TRBV27
d_call: NA
j_call: TRBJ1-2

cdr3_aa: CASSEGAAGLSYEQYF
cdr3_nt: TGTGCCAGTAGCGAGGGGGCGGCGGGGCTCTCCTACGAGCAGTACTTC
clone_size: NA
v_call: TRBV19
d_call: NA
j_call: TRBJ2-7

cdr3_aa: CASSLRRGYNSPLHF
cdr3_nt: TGTGCCAGCAGCTTGAGAAGGGGGTATAATTCACCCCTCCACTTT
clone_size: NA
v_call: TRBV7-2
d_call: NA
j_call: TRBJ1-6

cdr3_aa: CAAGEFSYEQYF
cdr3_nt: TGTGCCGCGGGGGAGTTTTCCTACGAGCAGTACTTC
clone_size: NA
v_call: TRBV7-2
d_call: TRBD2
j_call: TRBJ2-7

cdr3_aa: CAISPSENTEAFF
cdr3_nt: TGTGCCATCAGCCCCTCAGAGAACACTGAAGCTTTCTTT
clone_size: NA
v_call: TRBV10-3
d_call: NA
j_call: TRBJ1-1

cdr3_aa: CASSHRQEGYEQYF
cdr3_nt: TGTGCCAGCAGCCACCGACAGGAAGGCTACGAGCAGTACTTC
clone_size: NA
v_call: TRBV6-6
d_call: NA
j_call: TRBJ2-7

cdr3_aa: CASSEQGSSYEQYF
cdr3_nt: TGTGCCAGCAGTGAACAGGGAAGCTCCTACGAGCAGTACTTC
clone_size: NA
v_call: TRBV2
d_call: NA
j_call: TRBJ2-7

cdr3_aa: CASGTLLSRDRGPIPYGYTF
cdr3_nt: TGTGCTAGTGGCACCCTACTTTCGCGGGACAGGGGGCCGATTCCCTATGGCTACACCTTC
clone_size: few
v_call: TRBV12-5
d_call: TRBD1
j_call: TRBJ1-2

cdr3_aa: CASSLQGQGSHEKLFF
cdr3_nt: TGCGCCAGCAGCTTACAGGGGCAGGGCTCTCATGAAAAACTGTTTTTT
clone_size: NA
v_call: TRBV5-1
d_call: TRBD1
j_call: TRBJ1-4

cdr3_aa: CASRDRGFNEKLFF
cdr3_nt: TGTGCCAGCAGGGACCGGGGATTTAATGAAAAACTGTTTTTT
clone_size: NA
v_call: TRBV27
d_call: NA
j_call: TRBJ1-4

cdr3_aa: CSVDGEYTEAFF
cdr3_nt: TGCAGCGTTGACGGGGAGTACACTGAAGCTTTCTTT
clone_size: NA
v_call: TRBV29-1
d_call: NA
j_call: TRBJ1-1

cdr3_aa: CSATGCGAFF
cdr3_nt: TGCAGCGCTACAGGGTGTGGAGCTTTCTTT
clone_size: NA
v_call: TRBV29-1
d_call: NA
j_call: TRBJ1-1

cdr3_aa: CASSVVGGAGGYTF
cdr3_nt: TGTGCCAGCAGCGTAGTAGGGGGCGCCGGTGGCTACACCTTC
clone_size: NA
v_call: TRBV9
d_call: TRBD1
j_call: TRBJ1-2

cdr3_aa: CASSLRGGDPYEQYF
cdr3_nt: TGTGCCAGCAGTTTAAGGGGGGGAGACCCCTACGAGCAGTACTTC
clone_size: NA
v_call: TRBV27
d_call: NA
j_call: TRBJ2-7

cdr3_aa: CASSLGLENGEQYF
cdr3_nt: TGTGCCAGCAGCCTCGGACTAGAAAATGGCGAGCAGTACTTC
clone_size: NA
v_call: TRBV5-4
d_call: TRBD2
j_call: TRBJ2-7

cdr3_aa: CASSLGQALAGGRLYYNEQFF
cdr3_nt: TGTGCCAGCAGTCTGGGACAGGCACTAGCGGGGGGACGTCTATACTACAATGAGCAGTTCTTC
clone_size: NA
v_call: TRBV9
d_call: TRBD2
j_call: TRBJ2-1

cdr3_aa: CASSFGGQEGIF
cdr3_nt: TGTGCCAGCAGCTTTGGGGGACAGGAAGGGATTTTT
clone_size: NA
v_call: TRBV5-6
d_call: TRBD1
j_call: TRBJ1-4

cdr3_aa: CASSLGLAPSTDTQYF
cdr3_nt: TGTGCCAGCAGCTTGGGACTAGCCCCTAGCACAGATACGCAGTATTTT
clone_size: NA
v_call: TRBV7-3
d_call: TRBD2
j_call: TRBJ2-3